The 3 T cell receptor beta chains given below trace back to one sample, sequenced in a study of blood T cells in healthy people across ages. Primers used in a second PCR of about 7 to 12 cycles were a sample-barcoded 5' primer and a J-beta primer mix. TCRdb reanalysed the 5' RACE reads using MiXCR and keeps one entry per CDR3 protein. The sample lists 700,000 or so distinct CDR3 sequences, around 38% seen once, with around 30% in the top ten. Source material: blood. The receptors were sampled from a man older than 75 in good health.

This clonotype was counted a few times. V is TRBV20-1 and J is TRBJ2-7, with 9 bases matching TRBD1. Germline V gene lookup returns CDR1 DFQATT and CDR2 SNEGSKA (reference sequence). V shed 5 bases, J shed 6 bases, and the junction held 8 bases outside the gene matches. The CDR3 has 13 amino acids. CDR3 in DNA: TGCAGTGCTGCGCCGGGACAGGGTTTCGAGCAGTACTTC. It codes for CSAAPGQGFEQYF.

CDR3 amino acids: CASSLLSPGQGNSPLHF. CDR3 in DNA: TGTGCCAGCAGCTTATTATCCCCCGGACAGGGTAATTCACCCCTCCACTTT. This chain links TRBV7-6 with TRBJ1-6, with TRBD1 matching over 8 bases. Trimming cost V 2 bases and J 6 bases; bases outside gene matches: 9. Germline CDR1 reads SGHVS; CDR2 reads FNYEAQ. CDR3 length: 17 residues.

This clonotype was seen at least ten times. The chain is built from TRBV4-3 and TRBJ1-2, with 9 bases matching TRBD1. J was trimmed by 5 bases and V by 0 bases; bases with no gene match: 4. The CDR3 loop spans 15 amino acids. From germline, CDR1 is LGHNA and CDR2 YSLEER. CDR3 nucleotides: TGCGCCAGCAGCCAAGAGATACAGGGGGCGTATGGCTACACCTTC. As protein: CASSQEIQGAYGYTF.